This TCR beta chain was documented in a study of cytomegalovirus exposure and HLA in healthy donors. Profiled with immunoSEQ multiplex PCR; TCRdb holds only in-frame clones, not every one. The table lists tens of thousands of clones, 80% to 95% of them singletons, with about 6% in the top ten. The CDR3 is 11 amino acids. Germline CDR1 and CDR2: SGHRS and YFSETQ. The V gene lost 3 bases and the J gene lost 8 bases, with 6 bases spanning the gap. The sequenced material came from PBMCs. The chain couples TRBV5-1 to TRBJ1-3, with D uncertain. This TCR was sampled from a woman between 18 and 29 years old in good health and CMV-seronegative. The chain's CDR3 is CASSSGYTIYF. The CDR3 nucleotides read TGCGCCAGCAGCTCGGGGTACACCATATATTTT.